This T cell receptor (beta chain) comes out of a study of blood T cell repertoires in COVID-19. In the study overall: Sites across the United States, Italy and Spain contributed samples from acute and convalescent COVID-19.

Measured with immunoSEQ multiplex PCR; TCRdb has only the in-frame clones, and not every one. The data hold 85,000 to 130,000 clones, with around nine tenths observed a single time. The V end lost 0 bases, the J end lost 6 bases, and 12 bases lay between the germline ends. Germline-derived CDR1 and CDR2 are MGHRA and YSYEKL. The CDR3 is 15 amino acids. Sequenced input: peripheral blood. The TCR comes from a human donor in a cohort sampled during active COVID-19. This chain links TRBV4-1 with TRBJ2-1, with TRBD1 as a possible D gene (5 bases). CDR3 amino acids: CASSQDVQGSNEQFF. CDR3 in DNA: TGCGCCAGCAGCCAAGATGTCCAGGGTTCCAATGAGCAGTTCTTC.